The 22 T cell receptor beta chains reported below all come from one sample, sequenced in a study of T cells in Graves' hyperthyroidism and ophthalmopathy. Using RNA transcripts as the source, TCR beta CDR3 regions were amplified. A first-round RT-PCR of the TCR CDR3 used the HTBI primer set. TCRdb re-derived calls from the multiplex PCR reads in MiXCR, one entry per CDR3 protein. Among about 520,000 distinct CDR3 sequences listed, around 22% were seen once. Sequenced input: blood. These receptors came from a woman in her twenties or thirties with Graves' ophthalmopathy.

A few counts support this clonotype. One end of the junction is discordant with germline, which a read error may explain. The rearrangement links TRBV6-5 to TRBJ2-1, with 8 bases lining up with TRBD1. This CDR3 is built from 15 residues. Germline lookup yields CDR1 MNHEY and CDR2 SVGAGI. This CDR3 reads CASSDSGTGNNEQFF. The CDR3 DNA reads as TGTGCCAGCAGTGACTCCGGGACAGGTAACAATGAGCAGTTCTTC.

The chain recombines TRBV4-2 with TRBJ2-7, with D possibly matching TRBD2 (6 bases). The CDR3 has 14 amino acids. Germline V gene sequence: CDR1 LGHNA, CDR2 YNFKEQ. The V and J ends lost 2 bases and 5 bases respectively, with 13 bases between them. The CDR3 region has the DNA TGTGCCAGCAGCCAACCCGAGAAGCGGGACGAGCAGTACTTC. Its translation: CASSQPEKRDEQYF.

This clonotype appeared many times. The chain joins TRBV28 to TRBJ1-5, with TRBD1 identical over 7 bases. The CDR3 runs to 14 residues. With 4 bases clipped from V and 4 bases from J, the junction kept 4 bases outside the gene matches. Germline values: CDR1 MDHEN, CDR2 SYDVKM. CDR3 sequence: CASSWGRGNQPQHF. The CDR3 nucleotides read TGTGCCAGCAGTTGGGGCAGGGGGAATCAGCCCCAGCATTTT.

This sequence joins TRBV28 and TRBJ1-2; D unclear. Trimming removed 6 bases at V and 3 bases at J, with 8 bases between. Germline CDR1 MDHEN, CDR2 SYDVKM. This CDR3 is built from 12 residues. The CDR3 coding sequence is TGTGCCAGCAGCCCCGCTCACTATGGCTACACCTTC. Translating gives CASSPAHYGYTF.

The genes are TRBV2 and TRBJ2-1, with 8 bases that match TRBD2. CDR1 and CDR2 from the germline V gene are SNHLY and FYNNEI. This CDR3 comprises 13 residues. After removal of 7 bases from V and 5 bases from J, the junction contained 4 bases not matched to a gene. The CDR3 here is CASMPGGDNEQFF. CDR3 in DNA: TGTGCCAGCATGCCGGGGGGGGACAATGAGCAGTTCTTC.

The chain is built from TRBV4-1 and TRBJ2-7, with D perhaps TRBD1 or TRBD2 (6 bases each). The germline V and J ends were trimmed by 0 bases and 5 bases, with 14 bases remaining between them. This CDR3 comprises 15 residues. Germline V CDR1 and CDR2: MGHRA, YSYEKL. The CDR3 region is CASSQEWGAKHEQYF. The CDR3 DNA is TGCGCCAGCAGCCAAGAATGGGGGGCTAAGCACGAGCAGTACTTC.

This clonotype was found many times. The V gene is TRBV28, the J gene TRBJ1-2; 12 nucleotides agree with TRBD1. Germline V gene lookup returns CDR1 MDHEN and CDR2 SYDVKM. V lost 0 bases, J lost 8 bases, and 4 bases stayed unmatched. The CDR3 runs 15 residues. The CDR3 protein is CASSLWGTGGQGYTF. The CDR3 nucleotides are TGTGCCAGCAGTTTATGGGGGACAGGGGGCCAAGGCTACACCTTC.

This clonotype was seen many times. This chain joins TRBV6-5 and TRBJ1-1; D unresolved. Germline V gene data show CDR1 as MNHEY and CDR2 as SVGAGI. This CDR3 is built from 13 residues. The germline V and J ends were trimmed by 2 bases and 4 bases, with 8 bases remaining between them. CDR3 protein: CASSYQLGTEAFF. The CDR3 region has the DNA TGTGCCAGCAGTTACCAGCTTGGCACTGAAGCTTTCTTT.

This clonotype was recorded a few times. The chain employs TRBV2 and TRBJ1-6; D is ambiguous. Germline V gene data show CDR1 as SNHLY and CDR2 as FYNNEI. This CDR3 comprises 13 residues. V gave up 7 bases and J gave up 7 bases, with 11 bases separating them. In DNA form, the CDR3 reads TGTGCCAGCAAACTGGACGGGAATTCACCCCTCCACTTT. Amino acids: CASKLDGNSPLHF.

This clonotype has a count of ten or more. V gene TRBV6-5 combines with J gene TRBJ2-7; the match to TRBD1 covers 7 bases. V was pared by 6 bases and J by 5 bases, with 4 bases of the junction left unmatched. CDR1 MNHEY and CDR2 SVGAGI come from the germline V gene. The CDR3 spans 12 residues. The CDR3 DNA reads as TGTGCCAGCAGACTTACAGGGGACGAGCAGTACTTC. Protein product: CASRLTGDEQYF.

The chain is built from TRBV28 and TRBJ1-5, with D perhaps matching TRBD1 (5 bases). Germline loops: CDR1 MDHEN, CDR2 SYDVKM. Deletions cut 6 bases from V and 3 bases from J, with 15 bases between. The CDR3 has 15 residues. CDR3 in amino acids: CASSPGGGNNQPQHF. In DNA form, the CDR3 reads TGTGCCAGCAGCCCTGGGGGGGGTAACAATCAGCCCCAGCATTTT.

This clonotype has only a few counts. The rearrangement links TRBV14 to TRBJ1-2; TRBD1 is a possible D gene (5 bases). The V end lost 0 bases, the J end lost 5 bases, and 16 bases lay between the germline ends. Germline V lookup: CDR1 SGHDN, CDR2 FVKESK. This CDR3 comprises 16 residues. This CDR3 reads CASSQEGTDVNYGYTF. CDR3 sequence (DNA): TGTGCCAGCAGCCAAGAAGGGACCGACGTTAATTATGGCTACACCTTC. The entire variable domain, with the rest obtained from reference TRBV14 and TRBJ1-2, is as follows: EAGVTQFPSHSVIEKGQTVTLRCDPISGHDNLYWYRRVMGKEIKFLLHFVKESKQDESGMPNNRFLAERTGGTYSTLKVQPAELEDSGVYFCASSQEGTDVNYGYTFGSGTRLTVV.

This clonotype was found a few times. This sequence joins TRBV12-3 or TRBV12-4 and TRBJ1-2; TRBD1 matches at 9 bases. The junction had 9 bases not matched to a gene; V was cut back by 6 bases and J by 7 bases. CDR3 size: 14 residues. CDR3 amino acids: CASSWGQGIGGYTF. CDR3 sequence (DNA): TGTGCCAGCAGCTGGGGACAGGGAATCGGTGGCTACACCTTC.

This clonotype was counted ten times or more. A much larger clone lies one base from this, so it may be a read error. The gene calls are TRBV28 and TRBJ2-7; 8 bases align to TRBD1. CDR1 and CDR2 from the germline V gene are MDHEN and SYDVKM. The length of the CDR3 is 14 residues. J gave up 2 bases and V 6 bases, and 6 bases lay outside the gene matches. As DNA, the CDR3 is TGTGCCAGCAGGACCGGGACAGGAGCCTACGAGCAGTACTTC. Its protein is CASRTGTGAYEQYF.

Ten or more counts support this clonotype. The chain couples TRBV20-1 to TRBJ1-2; no definite D call. Germline lookup yields CDR1 DFQATT and CDR2 SNEGSKA (reference sequence). The CDR3 has 13 amino acids. Between the trimmed V and J ends, which lost 0 bases and 5 bases, there was a span of 10 bases. The CDR3 region is CSARDPAAYGYTF. CDR3 bases: TGCAGTGCTAGAGACCCGGCGGCTTATGGCTACACCTTC.

The chain links TRBV5-1 to TRBJ2-2; D may be TRBD1 (5 bases). The CDR3 is made up of 14 amino acids. The ends were cut back, 2 bases at V and 3 bases at J, with 8 bases in the middle. The germline gives CDR1 SGHRS, CDR2 YFSETQ. The CDR3 loop reads CASSFKGDTGELFF. Here the CDR3 DNA reads TGCGCCAGCAGCTTTAAAGGGGACACCGGGGAGCTGTTTTTT.

Points on this clonotype: Compared with germline, one end of the junction differs, possibly owing to a read error. The chain recombines TRBV11-3 with TRBJ1-1; D not resolved. Germline V lookup: CDR1 SGHNT, CDR2 YENEEA. The CDR3 has 15 residues. CDR3 bases: TGCGCCAGCAGCCACCGGAACCCCGAGAACACTGAAGCTTTCTTT. Translated: CASSHRNPENTEAFF.

This sequence joins TRBV6-2 or TRBV6-3 and TRBJ1-1; the D gene is possibly TRBD1 (6 bases). CDR3 size: 11 residues. The V gene's germline CDR1 is MNHEY and CDR2 SVGEGT. CDR3 residues: CTTTQGTEAFF. In DNA form, the CDR3 reads TGTACCACCACCCAGGGGACTGAAGCTTTCTTT.

This clonotype was counted only a few times. This sequence may be a read error, since a much larger clone differs from it by one base. Because it lacks the conserved phenylalanine or tryptophan at the end, this CDR3 is likely a read error. This chain uses TRBV29-1 with TRBJ1-1; D is ambiguous. Germline loops: CDR1 SQVTM, CDR2 ANQGSEA. The ends were cut back, 3 bases at V and 1 base at J, with 9 bases in the middle. The CDR3 is made up of 13 amino acids. The CDR3 DNA follows: TGCAGCGTTGAGACTGGGAGGAACACTGAAGCTTTCTTG. Its protein product is CSVETGRNTEAFL.

This clonotype showed up just a few times. This chain uses TRBV30 with TRBJ2-7; 7 nucleotides line up with TRBD1. Germline V gene sequence: CDR1 GTSNPN, CDR2 SVGIG (reference sequence). There are 13 residues in the CDR3. The V gene end was trimmed by 4 bases and the J gene end by 1 base; junction bases not matched to a gene: 4. The CDR3: CAWTGTESYEQYF. The CDR3 DNA reads as TGTGCCTGGACGGGGACAGAATCCTACGAGCAGTACTTC.

As to this clonotype: A much more abundant neighbour one base away suggests this may be a read error. The chain is built from TRBV18 and TRBJ2-1; 9 bases map to TRBD2. This CDR3 has 15 amino acids. Germline assignment: CDR1 KGHSH and CDR2 LQKENI. CDR3 sequence reads: CASSPSLAGSAEKFF. The DNA for the CDR3 is TGTGCCAGCTCACCAAGTCTAGCGGGGAGCGCTGAGAAGTTCTTC.

V usage is TRBV20-1 and J usage is TRBJ1-5; tentatively, D is TRBD1 (5 bases). Germline V CDR1 and CDR2: DFQATT, SNEGSKA (reference sequence). CDR3 length: 13 amino acids. The V and J ends lost 6 bases and 9 bases respectively, with 18 bases between them. In DNA form, the CDR3 reads TGCAGTGCAGAGGGGACTCCCGAAGGGCCCCAGCATTTT. It specifies CSAEGTPEGPQHF.